Listed below are T cell receptor beta chains from one sample, sequenced in a study of cytomegalovirus exposure and HLA in healthy donors. Produced via immunoSEQ multiplex PCR; TCRdb's table is partial and in-frame only. In the table there are 180,000 or so clones, around 80% of which are singletons. Sequencing was done on a sample of PBMCs. The source of these receptors is a woman between 45 and 60 years old in good health and CMV-seropositive. The CDR3 runs from the conserved cysteine through the conserved F or W. Fields, in order: D gene, clone size, J gene, V gene, CDR3 DNA, CDR3 protein. D genes are given only for firm matches. Expanded clones are given a class, and other clones once, few, many or no size at all.

D: .; size: .; J: TRBJ1-1; V: TRBV7-9; DNA: TGTGCCAGCAGCTTATCCGGGGGAGGCACTGAAGCTTTCTTT; CDR3: CASSLSGGGTEAFF
D: TRBD2; size: .; J: TRBJ2-5; V: TRBV2; DNA: TGTGCCAGCGTTGCCGTAGCGGGAGGTGGTGTGACCCAGTACTTC; CDR3: CASVAVAGGGVTQYF
D: .; size: once; J: TRBJ1-6; V: TRBV19; DNA: TGTGCCAGTAGAAAGGGGCGAGGCACCCTCCACTTT; CDR3: CASRKGRGTLHF
D: TRBD2; size: .; J: TRBJ2-7; V: TRBV9; DNA: TGTGCCAGCAGCCTCACTAGCGGGAGTTCATACGAGCAGTACTTC; CDR3: CASSLTSGSSYEQYF
D: .; size: .; J: TRBJ1-4; V: TRBV5-5; DNA: TGTGCCAGCGGGCTGGAAAAACTGTTTTTT; CDR3: CASGLEKLFF
D: TRBD1; size: .; J: TRBJ1-1; V: TRBV6-5; DNA: TGTGCCAGCAGTCCCCGGACAGGGGATGCTTTCTTT; CDR3: CASSPRTGDAFF
D: .; size: few; J: TRBJ2-3; V: TRBV19; DNA: TGTGCCAGTAGTACCGGAGGGCCAGATACGCAGTATTTT; CDR3: CASSTGGPDTQYF
D: .; size: once; J: TRBJ2-1; V: TRBV12-5; DNA: TGTGCTAGTGTGGGGGGTGGGGCCGGCAATGAGCAGTTCTTC; CDR3: CASVGGGAGNEQFF
D: .; size: few; J: TRBJ1-4; V: TRBV15; DNA: TGTGCCACCAGCAGAGAAGGACAGCCAACTAATGAAAAACTGTTTTTT; CDR3: CATSREGQPTNEKLFF
D: .; size: .; J: TRBJ2-1; V: TRBV5-5; DNA: TGTGCCAGCAGCTTACAGCGGACGTACAATGAGCAGTTCTTC; CDR3: CASSLQRTYNEQFF
D: TRBD2; size: .; J: TRBJ2-5; V: TRBV4-2; DNA: TGTGCCAGCAGCCGACGACTAGCGGGAGGTGAGACCCAGTACTTC; CDR3: CASSRRLAGGETQYF
D: TRBD2; size: .; J: TRBJ2-7; V: TRBV2; DNA: TGTGCCAGGACATTGGGGCTAGCGGGAACCTACGAGCAGTCCTTC; CDR3: CARTLGLAGTYEQSF
D: TRBD2; size: once; J: TRBJ2-1; V: TRBV18; DNA: TGTGCCAGCTCACTGGGACTAGCGAGGGATGAGCAGTTCTTC; CDR3: CASSLGLARDEQFF
D: .; size: .; J: TRBJ1-3; V: TRBV6-1; DNA: TGTGCCAGCAGTGAAAGGAATCGAGGAGCCGGAAACACCATATATTTT; CDR3: CASSERNRGAGNTIYF
D: .; size: .; J: TRBJ1-1; V: TRBV29-1; DNA: TGCAGCGTTGAGGAACAGATTGAAGCTTTCTTT; CDR3: CSVEEQIEAFF
D: .; size: .; J: TRBJ2-5; V: TRBV2; DNA: TGTGCCAGCAGTGAAGCGAGCCTTGCAGAGACCCAGTACTTC; CDR3: CASSEASLAETQYF
D: TRBD1; size: .; J: TRBJ1-6; V: TRBV19; DNA: TGTGCCAGTAGTCCCCGGACAGGGGGCTTTGGCCTCCACTTT; CDR3: CASSPRTGGFGLHF
D: TRBD2; size: .; J: TRBJ2-1; V: TRBV19; DNA: TGTGCCAGTAGTACCGGGGGGACCCAAAGGTACAATGAGCAGTTCTTC; CDR3: CASSTGGTQRYNEQFF
D: TRBD2; size: .; J: TRBJ2-5; V: TRBV6-5; DNA: TGTGCCAGCAGTGTAGATCCGGGGGGATCAGAGACCCAGTACTTC; CDR3: CASSVDPGGSETQYF
D: .; size: .; J: TRBJ2-7; V: TRBV29-1; DNA: TGCAGCACTCTCGGCCCACGACAGGAATATCGGGGGGCCTACGAGCAGTACTTC; CDR3: CSTLGPRQEYRGAYEQYF
D: .; size: .; J: TRBJ2-7; V: TRBV7-9; DNA: TGTTCCAGCAGCTATACTAGCTCCGAGCAGTACTTC; CDR3: CSSSYTSSEQYF
D: .; size: .; J: TRBJ2-7; V: TRBV7-2; DNA: TGTGCCAGCAGCTGGGCGGGCGGGCCCTCCTACGAGCAGTACTTC; CDR3: CASSWAGGPSYEQYF
D: TRBD1; size: .; J: TRBJ2-7; V: TRBV11-2; DNA: TGTGCCAGCAGCCCCGGGACAGGGGGAGGACTAGCGCCAAGGGAGCAGTACTTC; CDR3: CASSPGTGGGLAPREQYF
D: .; size: .; J: TRBJ1-2; V: TRBV11-2; DNA: TGTGCCAGCAGCTTAGACAGGACTACTACACTATATGGCTACACCTTC; CDR3: CASSLDRTTTLYGYTF
D: TRBD1; size: .; J: TRBJ2-7; V: TRBV4-2; DNA: TGTGCCAGCAGCCAACCGGGACAGAACGAGCAGTACTTC; CDR3: CASSQPGQNEQYF
D: TRBD1; size: .; J: TRBJ1-2; V: TRBV6-5; DNA: TGTGCCAGCAGACGAGGACAGGGGAGCGGCTACACCTTC; CDR3: CASRRGQGSGYTF
D: .; size: .; J: TRBJ2-3; V: TRBV12-5; DNA: TGTGCTAGTGGTTTGGTAGGGGCAGGGTCGCGCACAGATACGCAGTATTTT; CDR3: CASGLVGAGSRTDTQYF
D: .; size: .; J: TRBJ2-7; V: TRBV6-5; DNA: TGTGCCAGAATCTCGCGGGGCATTATCAACTACGAGCAGTACTTC; CDR3: CARISRGIINYEQYF
D: .; size: .; J: TRBJ1-4; V: TRBV30; DNA: TGTGCCTGGAGTGGGGCCGAGGGATGGGATGAAAAACTGTTTTTT; CDR3: CAWSGAEGWDEKLFF
D: TRBD2; size: .; J: TRBJ2-5; V: TRBV2; DNA: TGTGCCAGCAGTGAACTAGCGGGAGGTCAGGCCCAGTACTTC; CDR3: CASSELAGGQAQYF
D: .; size: .; J: TRBJ2-2; V: TRBV10-1; DNA: TGCGCCAGCAGTACCGGGGGGAACACCGGGGAGCTGTTTTTT; CDR3: CASSTGGNTGELFF
D: .; size: .; J: TRBJ2-3; V: TRBV10-3; DNA: TGTGCCATCAGAGGAGGGGGCGCATCAGATACGCAGTATTTT; CDR3: CAIRGGGASDTQYF
D: .; size: .; J: TRBJ2-3; V: TRBV7-7; DNA: TGTGCTAGCCCAAAACGGGGGAGCACAGATACGCAGTATTTT; CDR3: CASPKRGSTDTQYF
D: .; size: .; J: TRBJ1-3; V: TRBV7-9; DNA: TGTGCCAGCAGCTTATCAACGGGGGCTGGAAACACCATATATTTT; CDR3: CASSLSTGAGNTIYF
D: .; size: .; J: TRBJ1-4; V: TRBV6-6; DNA: TGTGCCAGCAGAGAGGGGGTGGCTAATGAAAAACTGTTTTTT; CDR3: CASREGVANEKLFF
D: .; size: .; J: TRBJ1-1; V: TRBV7-2; DNA: TGTGCCAGCAGCTATAGGGCGGGCTTGAACACTGAAGCTTTCTTT; CDR3: CASSYRAGLNTEAFF
D: TRBD2; size: .; J: TRBJ2-2; V: TRBV11-3; DNA: TGTGCCAGCAGCCCCTTAGCGGGAGGTACCGGGGAGCTGTTTTTT; CDR3: CASSPLAGGTGELFF
D: TRBD2; size: .; J: TRBJ2-3; V: TRBV7-3; DNA: TGTGCCAGCAGCCAAGGGACTAGCAGAAGCACAGATACGCAGTATTTT; CDR3: CASSQGTSRSTDTQYF
D: .; size: .; J: TRBJ2-4; V: TRBV5-8; DNA: TGTGCCAGCAACCTCTTCCCGGGTGCCAAAAACATTCAGTACTTC; CDR3: CASNLFPGAKNIQYF
D: .; size: .; J: TRBJ2-7; V: TRBV5-6; DNA: TGTGCCAGCAGCCGTCTCTACGAGCAGTACTTC; CDR3: CASSRLYEQYF
D: .; size: .; J: TRBJ1-2; V: TRBV5-5; DNA: TGTGCCAGCAGCTTGTCCCTTTCTGGCTACACCTTC; CDR3: CASSLSLSGYTF
D: .; size: .; J: TRBJ2-7; V: TRBV7-2; DNA: TGTGCCAGCAGCTTATCAGGGCTCTACGAGCAGTACTTC; CDR3: CASSLSGLYEQYF
D: TRBD1; size: few; J: TRBJ2-1; V: TRBV6-6; DNA: TGTGCCAGCAGCCGGGACAGGGGTGATGAGCAGTTCTTC; CDR3: CASSRDRGDEQFF
D: .; size: .; J: TRBJ2-3; V: TRBV12-5; DNA: TGTGCTAGTGGTCCCGGGCAGGGTATGGATACGCAGTATTTT; CDR3: CASGPGQGMDTQYF
D: .; size: .; J: TRBJ1-6; V: TRBV11-1; DNA: TGTGCCAGCAGCCACCCCAGGGATAACTCACCCCTCCACTTT; CDR3: CASSHPRDNSPLHF
D: TRBD1; size: .; J: TRBJ1-5; V: TRBV27; DNA: TGTGCCAGCAGTTTGGGGGACAGGGAGAATCAGCCCCAGCATTTT; CDR3: CASSLGDRENQPQHF
D: TRBD2; size: few; J: TRBJ2-7; V: TRBV5-1; DNA: TGCGCCAGCAGCCAAAGGACTATAGCGGGAGGCCGCTCCTACGAGCAGTACTTC; CDR3: CASSQRTIAGGRSYEQYF